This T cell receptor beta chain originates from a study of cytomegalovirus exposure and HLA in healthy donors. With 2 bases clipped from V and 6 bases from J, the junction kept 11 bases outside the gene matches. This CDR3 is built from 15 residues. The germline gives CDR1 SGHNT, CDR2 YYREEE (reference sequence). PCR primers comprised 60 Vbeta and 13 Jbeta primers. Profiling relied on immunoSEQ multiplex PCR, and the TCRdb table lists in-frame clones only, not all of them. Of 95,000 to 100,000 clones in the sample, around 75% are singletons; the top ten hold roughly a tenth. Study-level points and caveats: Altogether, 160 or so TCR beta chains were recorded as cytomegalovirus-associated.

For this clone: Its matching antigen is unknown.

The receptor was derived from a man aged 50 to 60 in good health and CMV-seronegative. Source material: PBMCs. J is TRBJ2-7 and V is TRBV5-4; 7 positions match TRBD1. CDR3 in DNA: TGTGCCAGCAGCTTCTACCCCGGACAGGTCGTCGAGCAGTACTTC. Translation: CASSFYPGQVVEQYF.